The 13 T cell receptor beta chains presented below share a single source sample, sequenced in a study of T cell responses to AZD1222 COVID-19 vaccine. Some clones are missing from TCRdb's copy, which holds only in-frame ones; the method was immunoSEQ multiplex PCR. The repertoire holds some 130,000 clones, with around 86% as singletons. The sequenced sample was peripheral blood, obtained on day 0 of AZD1222 vaccination. The receptors originated from an adult in good health.

The rearrangement joins TRBV18 to TRBJ1-1; TRBD1 aligns across 9 bases. V shed 5 bases, J shed 9 bases, and the junction held 4 bases outside the gene matches. Germline V gene data show CDR1 as KGHSH and CDR2 as LQKENI. This CDR3 region has 12 residues. The CDR3 spells CASSLDRGKAFF. In DNA, the CDR3 is TGTGCCAGCTCATTGGACAGGGGAAAAGCTTTCTTT.

The J gene is TRBJ2-7, the V gene TRBV7-3, with D perhaps assigned TRBD1 or TRBD2 (6 bases each). The V end was cut by 1 base, the J end by 6 bases, with 10 bases between. This CDR3 is built from 13 residues. Germline CDR1 is SGHTA and CDR2 is FQGTGA. The CDR3 loop is CASSLRGGFEQYF. CDR3 nucleotide sequence: TGTGCCAGCAGCTTAAGAGGGGGGTTCGAGCAGTACTTC.

V is TRBV7-9 and J is TRBJ1-1; D is undetermined. The CDR3 runs to 13 residues. The germline CDR1 and CDR2 sequences are SEHNR and FQNEAQ (reference sequence). V was shortened by 5 bases and J by 4 bases, with 11 bases between the two germline ends. CDR3 amino acids: CASSREGGTEAFF. In nucleotides, the CDR3 is TGTGCCAGCAGCCGGGAGGGCGGCACTGAAGCTTTCTTT. Together with reference TRBV7-9 and TRBJ1-1, the CDR3 gives the full variable domain: DTGVSQNPRHKITKRGQNVTFRCDPISEHNRLYWYRQTLGQGPEFLTYFQNEAQLEKSRLLSDRFSAERPKGSFSTLEIQRTEQGDSAMYLCASSREGGTEAFFGQGTRLTVV.

Only one count was recorded for this clone. The V and J genes are TRBV9 and TRBJ2-1; 10 nucleotides align to TRBD1. The CDR3 sequence is 15 residues long. Germline assignment: CDR1 SGDLS and CDR2 YYNGEE. Trimming removed 2 bases from V and 7 bases from J; junction bases left unmatched: 6. CDR3 loop: CASSVWDRGGNEQFF. For the CDR3, the DNA is TGTGCCAGCAGCGTCTGGGACAGGGGCGGGAATGAGCAGTTCTTC. Filled out from reference TRBV9 and TRBJ2-1, the complete variable domain reads DSGVTQTPKHLITATGQRVTLRCSPRSGDLSVYWYQQSLDQGLQFLIQYYNGEERAKGNILERFSAQQFPDLHSELNLSSLELGDSALYFCASSVWDRGGNEQFFGPGTRLTVL.

This clone was found a few times. The V and J genes are TRBV28 and TRBJ2-5, with D perhaps TRBD1 or TRBD2 (5 bases each). V shed 4 bases and J shed 6 bases, with 21 bases lying between them. This CDR3 spans 16 amino acids. Germline V gives CDR1 MDHEN, CDR2 SYDVKM. The CDR3 sequence is CASSSPGTALEKTQYF. CDR3 bases: TGTGCCAGCAGTTCCCCCGGGACCGCCCTGGAAAAGACCCAGTACTTC.

V gene TRBV7-3 combines with J gene TRBJ2-3; 8 bases match TRBD2. The CDR3 is made up of 16 amino acids. Germline V gene data show CDR1 as SGHTA and CDR2 as FQGTGA. V was clipped by 6 bases and J by 5 bases; unmatched bases: 13. CDR3 amino acids: CASSPGLGSEGDTQYF. The CDR3 nucleotides are TGTGCCAGCAGTCCGGGACTAGGGTCCGAGGGAGATACGCAGTATTTT.

For the CDR3, the DNA is TGTGCCAGCTGGCGCCCAGAGAACACTGAAGCTTTCTTT. It translates to CASWRPENTEAFF. The rearrangement uses TRBV12-3 or TRBV12-4 and TRBJ1-1, with D unresolved. The CDR3 spans 13 residues. V was trimmed by 8 bases and J by 1 base, leaving 11 bases between them.

A single count supports this clone. The V call is TRBV20-1, the J call TRBJ2-7; D gene unclear. Germline V gene lookup returns CDR1 DFQATT and CDR2 SNEGSKA (reference sequence). V was trimmed by 1 base and J by 7 bases, leaving 8 bases between them. The CDR3 contains 11 residues. CDR3 loop: CSARAGVEQYF. The CDR3 DNA follows: TGCAGTGCTAGAGCCGGAGTGGAGCAGTACTTC.

The chain combines TRBV11-2 with TRBJ2-3; TRBD1 might be the D (6 bases). This CDR3 contains 16 residues. Deletions cut 1 base from V and 5 bases from J, with 16 bases between. CDR1 and CDR2 from the germline V gene are SGHAT and FQNNGV. The DNA of the CDR3 is TGTGCCAGCAGCTTAGGAGTCAGGGGTTTTGGAGATACGCAGTATTTT. It yields the protein CASSLGVRGFGDTQYF.

This rearrangement joins TRBV6-6 to TRBJ2-7; D unclear. Germline lookup yields CDR1 MNHNY and CDR2 SVGAGI (reference sequence). The CDR3 has 12 residues. The V end was cut by 5 bases, the J end by 5 bases, with 10 bases between. The CDR3 spells CASSEVTNEQYF. The CDR3 DNA reads as TGTGCCAGCAGTGAGGTTACCAACGAGCAGTACTTC.

V is TRBV15 and J is TRBJ2-5; D is perhaps TRBD1 (5 bases). Trimming removed 1 base at V and 0 bases at J, with 9 bases between. The germline CDR1 and CDR2 sequences are LNHNV and YYDKDF (reference sequence). There are 15 residues in the CDR3. This chain's CDR3 is CATSRVRGYQETQYF. Here the CDR3 DNA reads TGTGCCACCAGCAGAGTTAGGGGATACCAAGAGACCCAGTACTTC.

This clone was found once. The J gene is TRBJ1-3, the V gene TRBV27; D unclear. V lost 6 bases to trimming and J lost 0 bases, with 9 bases between them. The CDR3 has 14 residues. Germline V gives CDR1 MNHEY, CDR2 SMNVEV (reference sequence). Written as DNA, the CDR3 is TGTGCCAGCAGAGGGATCAACTCTGGAAACACCATATATTTT. This gives the protein CASRGINSGNTIYF.

The chain carries TRBV4-2 and TRBJ2-1, with 7 positions matching TRBD2. Germline CDR1 and CDR2: LGHNA and YNFKEQ. Germline trimming cut 4 bases from V and 7 bases from J; bases unmatched to any gene: 4. This CDR3 has 13 residues. Written as DNA, the CDR3 is TGTGCCAGCAGCCGCTACGGGGGGAATGAGCAGTTCTTC. This codes for CASSRYGGNEQFF.